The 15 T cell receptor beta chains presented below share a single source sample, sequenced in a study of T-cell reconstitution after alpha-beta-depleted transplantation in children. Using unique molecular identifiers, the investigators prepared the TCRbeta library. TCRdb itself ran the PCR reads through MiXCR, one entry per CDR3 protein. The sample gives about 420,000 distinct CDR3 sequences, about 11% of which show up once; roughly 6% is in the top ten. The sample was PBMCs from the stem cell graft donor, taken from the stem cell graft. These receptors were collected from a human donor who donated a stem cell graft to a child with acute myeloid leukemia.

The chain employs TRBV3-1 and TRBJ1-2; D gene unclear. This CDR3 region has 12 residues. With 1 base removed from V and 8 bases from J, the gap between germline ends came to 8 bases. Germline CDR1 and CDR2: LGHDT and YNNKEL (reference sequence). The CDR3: CASSQGAEGYTF. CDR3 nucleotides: TGTGCCAGCAGCCAAGGAGCCGAGGGCTACACCTTC.

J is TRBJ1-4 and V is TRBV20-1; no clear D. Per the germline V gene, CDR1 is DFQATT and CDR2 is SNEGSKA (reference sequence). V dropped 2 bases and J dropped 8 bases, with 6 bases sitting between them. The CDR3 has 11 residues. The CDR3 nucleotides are TGCAGTGCTAGAATCGACGAAAAACTGTTTTTT. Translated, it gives CSARIDEKLFF.

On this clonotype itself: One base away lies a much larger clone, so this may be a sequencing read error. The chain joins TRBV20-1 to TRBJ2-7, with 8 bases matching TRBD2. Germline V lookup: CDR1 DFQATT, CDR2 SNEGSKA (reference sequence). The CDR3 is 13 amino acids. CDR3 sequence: CCAGGTSLYEQYF. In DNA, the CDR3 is TGCTGTGCCGGAGGGACTAGTCTCTACGAGCAGTACTTC.

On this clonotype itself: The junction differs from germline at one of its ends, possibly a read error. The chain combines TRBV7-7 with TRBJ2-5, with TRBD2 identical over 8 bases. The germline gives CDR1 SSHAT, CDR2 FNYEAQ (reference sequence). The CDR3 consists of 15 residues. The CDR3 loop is CASSLGSGSQETQYF. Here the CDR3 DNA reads TGTGCTAGCAGCTTGGGAAGCGGGAGCCAAGAGACCCAGTACTTC.

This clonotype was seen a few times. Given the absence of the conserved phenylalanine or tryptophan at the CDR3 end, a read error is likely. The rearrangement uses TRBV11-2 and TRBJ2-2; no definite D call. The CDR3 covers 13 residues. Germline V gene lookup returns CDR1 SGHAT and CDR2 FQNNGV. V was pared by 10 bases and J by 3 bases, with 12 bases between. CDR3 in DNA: TGTGCCATCCAGGCCCAATACACCGGGGAGCTGTTTTCT. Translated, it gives CAIQAQYTGELFS.

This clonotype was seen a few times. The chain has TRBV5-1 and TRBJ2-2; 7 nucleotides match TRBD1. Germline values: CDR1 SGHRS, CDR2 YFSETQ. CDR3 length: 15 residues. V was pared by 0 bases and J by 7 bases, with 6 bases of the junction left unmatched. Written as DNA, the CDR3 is TGCGCCAGCAGCTTGGCCGTGACAGGGTTCGGGGAGCTGTTTTTT. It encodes CASSLAVTGFGELFF.

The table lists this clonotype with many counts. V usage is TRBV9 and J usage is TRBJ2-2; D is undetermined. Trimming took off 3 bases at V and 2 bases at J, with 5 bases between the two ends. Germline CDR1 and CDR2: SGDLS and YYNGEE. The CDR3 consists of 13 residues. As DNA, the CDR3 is TGTGCCAGCAGCGAGGGCAACACCGGGGAGCTGTTTTTT. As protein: CASSEGNTGELFF.

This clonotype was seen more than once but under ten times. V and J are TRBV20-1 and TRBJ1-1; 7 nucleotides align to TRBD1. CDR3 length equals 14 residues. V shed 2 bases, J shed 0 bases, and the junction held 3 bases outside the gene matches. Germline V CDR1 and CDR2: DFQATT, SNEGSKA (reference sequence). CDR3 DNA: TGCAGTGCTAGACCCGGGACAGTGAACACTGAAGCTTTCTTT. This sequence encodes CSARPGTVNTEAFF.

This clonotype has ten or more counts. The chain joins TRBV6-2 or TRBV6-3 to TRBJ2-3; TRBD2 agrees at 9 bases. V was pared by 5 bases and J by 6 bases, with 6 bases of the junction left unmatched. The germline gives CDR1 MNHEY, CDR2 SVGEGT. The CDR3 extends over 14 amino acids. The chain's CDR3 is CASSDLAGVDTQYF. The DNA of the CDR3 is TGTGCCAGCAGTGACTTAGCGGGAGTGGATACGCAGTATTTT.

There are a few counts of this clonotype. The CDR3 spells CASRDERIEQYF. CDR3 DNA: TGTGCCAGCAGGGACGAGCGGATCGAGCAGTACTTC. The chain employs TRBV7-8 and TRBJ2-7, with D perhaps TRBD2 (5 bases). V was trimmed by 6 bases and J by 6 bases, leaving 12 bases between them. The CDR3 loop spans 12 amino acids. Germline V gene lookup returns CDR1 SGHVS and CDR2 FQNEAQ.

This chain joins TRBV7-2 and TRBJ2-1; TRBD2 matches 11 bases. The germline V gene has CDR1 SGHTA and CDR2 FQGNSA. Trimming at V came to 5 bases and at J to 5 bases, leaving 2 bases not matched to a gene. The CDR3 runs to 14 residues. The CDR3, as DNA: TGTGCCAGCAGCCCGGGACTAGCGGACAATGAGCAGTTCTTC. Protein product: CASSPGLADNEQFF.

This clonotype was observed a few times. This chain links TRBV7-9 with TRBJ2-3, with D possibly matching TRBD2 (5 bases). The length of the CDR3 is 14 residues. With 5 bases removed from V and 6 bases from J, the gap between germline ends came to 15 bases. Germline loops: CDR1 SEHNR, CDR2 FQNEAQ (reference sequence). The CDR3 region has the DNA TGTGCCAGCAGCGGCAGGACGGAGGCGGATACGCAGTATTTT. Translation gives CASSGRTEADTQYF.

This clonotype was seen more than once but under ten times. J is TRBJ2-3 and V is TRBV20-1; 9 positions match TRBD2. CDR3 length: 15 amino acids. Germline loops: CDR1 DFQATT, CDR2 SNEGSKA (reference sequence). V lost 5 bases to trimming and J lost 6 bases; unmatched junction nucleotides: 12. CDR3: CSAGRGSGGGDTQYF. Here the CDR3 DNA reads TGCAGTGCTGGAAGAGGTAGCGGGGGAGGGGATACGCAGTATTTT.

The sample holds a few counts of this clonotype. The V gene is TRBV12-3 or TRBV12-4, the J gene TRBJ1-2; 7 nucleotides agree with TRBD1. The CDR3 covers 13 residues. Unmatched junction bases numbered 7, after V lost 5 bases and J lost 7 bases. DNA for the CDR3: TGTGCCAGCAGTCCTCAGACAGGGACTGGCTACACCTTC. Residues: CASSPQTGTGYTF.

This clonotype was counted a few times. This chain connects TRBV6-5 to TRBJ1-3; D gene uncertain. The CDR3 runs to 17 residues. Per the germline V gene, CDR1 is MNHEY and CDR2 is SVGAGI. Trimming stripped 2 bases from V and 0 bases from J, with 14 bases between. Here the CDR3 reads CASSYGIVGSSGNTIYF. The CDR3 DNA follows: TGTGCCAGCAGTTACGGAATCGTGGGGTCCTCTGGAAACACCATATATTTT.